The 8 T cell receptor beta chains below were found in one sample sequenced in a study of Graves' ophthalmopathy and Graves' hyperthyroidism. Using RNA transcripts, the TCR beta CDR3 regions were amplified. First-round RT-PCR employed HTBI primers, with a second-round multiplex PCR after it. TCRdb re-called the multiplex PCR reads through MiXCR, storing one row per CDR3 protein. Seen here are 580,000 or so distinct CDR3 sequences, about two fifths observed once, and the top ten hold about 4%. Sequenced input: peripheral blood or thyroid tissue (not recorded which). The receptors originated from an adult man with Graves' hyperthyroidism.

In DNA, the CDR3 is TGTGCCAGCAGCCCCTCTATCTGGAGCTCCTACAATGAGCAGTTCTTC. Translation gives CASSPSIWSSYNEQFF. This chain uses TRBV11-3 with TRBJ2-1; D unclear. The CDR3 is made up of 16 amino acids. Trimming removed 5 bases from V and 0 bases from J, with 14 bases in between. CDR1 SGHNT and CDR2 YENEEA come from the germline V gene. Full variable domain (remainder filled in from reference TRBV11-3 and TRBJ2-1): EAGVVQSPRYKIIEKKQPVAFWCNPISGHNTLYWYLQNLGQGPELLIRYENEEAVDDSQLPKDRFSAERLKGVDSTLKIQPAELGDSAVYLCASSPSIWSSYNEQFFGPGTRLTVL.

This clonotype was seen at least ten times. This chain joins TRBV20-1 and TRBJ1-2, with 12 bases lining up with TRBD1. V dropped 0 bases and J dropped 5; count of bases not matched to a gene: 10. The CDR3 runs 17 residues. From germline, CDR1 is DFQATT and CDR2 SNEGSKA (reference sequence). CDR3 bases: TGCAGTGCTAGAGACCGGGACAGGGGGCCGCTATGGTATGGCTACACCTTC. Its translation: CSARDRDRGPLWYGYTF.

This clonotype was detected ten times or more. The rearrangement uses TRBV15 and TRBJ1-1; 7 bases are shared with TRBD1. J gave up 3 bases and V 10 bases, and 5 bases lay outside the gene matches. CDR3 length: 12 amino acids. The germline gives CDR1 LNHNV, CDR2 YYDKDF (reference sequence). For the CDR3, the DNA is TGTGCCATTGGACAGGACTACACTGAAGCTTTCTTT. Translating gives CAIGQDYTEAFF.

This clonotype was detected many times. This chain joins TRBV6-1 and TRBJ1-2; TRBD1 matches at 8 bases. V dropped 0 bases and J dropped 13; count of bases not matched to a gene: 10. CDR3 length equals 14 residues. The germline gives CDR1 MNHNS, CDR2 SASEGT. Here the CDR3 reads CASSEALQGAAGTF. In nucleotides, the CDR3 is TGTGCCAGCAGTGAAGCGCTGCAGGGGGCGGCTGGCACCTTC.

The rearrangement links TRBV7-8 to TRBJ1-2; D perhaps matches TRBD1 (5 bases). In germline, CDR1 is SGHVS, CDR2 FQNEAQ. The V gene lost 6 bases and the J gene lost 12 bases, with 17 bases spanning the gap. This CDR3 spans 12 amino acids. The DNA of the CDR3 is TGTGCCAGCAGTCCCCACGGGGCTGGAAACACCTTC. It translates to CASSPHGAGNTF.

The genes are TRBV7-8 and TRBJ2-5; maybe TRBD2 (5 bases). The length of the CDR3 is 16 residues. Germline CDR1 reads SGHVS; CDR2 reads FQNEAQ. Trimming took 4 bases from V and 1 from J, leaving 16 bases between them. CDR3 loop: CASSSEAEFSQETQYF. For the CDR3, the DNA is TGTGCCAGCAGCTCGGAAGCGGAATTCTCCCAAGAGACCCAGTACTTC.

This clonotype was recorded many times. The J gene is TRBJ1-1, the V gene TRBV7-9; D is undetermined. The CDR3 covers 14 residues. V lost 1 base to trimming and J lost 1 base, with 7 bases between them. Germline V gives CDR1 SEHNR, CDR2 FQNEAQ (reference sequence). The CDR3 DNA reads as TGTGCCAGCAGCTTAGGTCTGCGGAACACTGAAGCTTTCTTT. Its translation: CASSLGLRNTEAFF.

This clonotype was observed a few times. The gene calls are TRBV4-1 and TRBJ1-1, with 9 bases lining up with TRBD1. CDR1 and CDR2 (germline): MGHRA, YSYEKL. J lost 5 bases, V lost 3 bases, and 10 bases had no gene match. This CDR3 contains 16 residues. This chain's CDR3 is CASSHLGGQGGTEAFF. The CDR3 region has the DNA TGCGCCAGCAGCCACCTAGGGGGACAGGGAGGGACTGAAGCTTTCTTT.